What follows describes a single T cell receptor beta chain. Its target is unknown. This specimen belongs to a study of CD8 T cells in acute hepatitis C reinfection. Indicated time point: naive CD8 control sorted from an acute-time-point sample. Repertoires were generated with immunoSEQ multiplex PCR, while TCRdb's copy carries only in-frame clones and drops some. This sample has about 38,000 clones, with approximately 83% found just once. The study's findings and limits: Around 13 public clonotypes were found regardless of outcome. Preferential TRBV04 and TRBV06 usage appeared in all groups and was not explained by the naive pool. Follow-up repertoires were missing for chronically infected subjects.

CDR3 length: 16 residues. The germline V gene has CDR1 SNHLY and CDR2 FYNNEI. V was shortened by 5 bases and J by 2 bases, with 19 bases between the two germline ends. The TCR originated in a woman aged 18-30 years who spontaneously cleared hepatitis C infection. Material for sequencing was naive CD8+ T cells from PBMCs. The rearrangement uses TRBV2 and TRBJ2-7; possible D gene TRBD2, 6 bases. CDR3 sequence reads: CASSTDLGSRTYEQYF. In nucleotides, the CDR3 is TGTGCCAGCAGTACGGATCTCGGGAGTAGGACCTACGAGCAGTACTTC.